This T cell receptor (beta chain) was sequenced in a study of cytomegalovirus exposure and HLA in healthy donors. Germline-derived CDR1 and CDR2 are SGHDT and YYEEEE. V lost 0 bases to trimming and J lost 6 bases; unmatched junction nucleotides: 5. The CDR3 is 14 amino acids. The PCR had 60 Vbeta and 13 Jbeta primers. The data were produced by immunoSEQ multiplex PCR, yet TCRdb's version contains in-frame clones alone and is incomplete. The sample shows 75,000 to 80,000 clones, around two thirds of them seen only once. Material for sequencing was PBMCs. The chain uses TRBV5-6 and TRBJ1-2; 7 bases align to TRBD1. This receptor was obtained from a man between 60 and 75 years old in good health and CMV-seropositive. The CDR3 loop is CASSLVTGFNGYTF. CDR3 nucleotides: TGTGCCAGCAGCTTGGTGACAGGGTTTAATGGCTACACCTTC.